This T cell receptor beta chain derives from a study of T cell clones after liver transplantation. About the study: TCRbeta sequencing after a pre-transplant mixed lymphocyte reaction identified graft-donor-reactive clones, later tracked in post-transplant blood. Until 12-24 months post-transplant, subjects got standard immunosuppression and no induction. At least one year of complete immunosuppression withdrawal without enzymes over twice normal defined tolerance. Study findings and constraints: Compared with third party-reactive sequences, donor-reactive ones declined more, independent of withdrawal success.

With respect to this clone: Its antigen is unknown.

Germline CDR1 and CDR2: MNHEY and SMNVEV (reference sequence). The CDR3 runs to 16 residues. After removal of 0 bases from V and 4 bases from J, the junction contained 7 bases not matched to a gene. TCRdb keeps only in-frame clones here, not all; method: immunoSEQ multiplex PCR. The sample carries around 6,100 clones, over 70% recorded once. Source: CD8+ T cells from blood, taken before liver transplant. The TCR originated in a human donor who received a liver transplant. This chain uses TRBV27 with TRBJ2-7, with 9 positions matching TRBD1. DNA of the CDR3: TGTGCCAGCAGTTTATCGGGAGGGGACAGGGCTTACGAGCAGTACTTC. It is translated as CASSLSGGDRAYEQYF.